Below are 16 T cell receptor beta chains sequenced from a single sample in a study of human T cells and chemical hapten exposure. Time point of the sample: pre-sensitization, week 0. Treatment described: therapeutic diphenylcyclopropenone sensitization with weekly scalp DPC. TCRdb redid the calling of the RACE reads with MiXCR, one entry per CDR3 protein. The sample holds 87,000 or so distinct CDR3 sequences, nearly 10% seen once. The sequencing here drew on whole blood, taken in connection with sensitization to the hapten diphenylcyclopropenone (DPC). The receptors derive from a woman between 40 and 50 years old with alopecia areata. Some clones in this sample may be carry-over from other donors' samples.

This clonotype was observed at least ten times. In DNA form, the CDR3 reads TGTGCCAGCAGCTTAGGGCTAGTACCCTACAATGAGCAGTTCTTC. This gives the protein CASSLGLVPYNEQFF. This chain joins TRBV7-9 and TRBJ2-1; D not resolved. Germline values: CDR1 SEHNR, CDR2 FQNEAQ (reference sequence). The CDR3 extends over 15 amino acids. V lost 1 base and J lost 2, with 9 bases in between.

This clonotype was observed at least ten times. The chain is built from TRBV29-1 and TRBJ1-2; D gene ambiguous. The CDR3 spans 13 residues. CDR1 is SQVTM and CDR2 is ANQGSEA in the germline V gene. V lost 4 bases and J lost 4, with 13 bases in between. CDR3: CSVGQEPVYGYTF. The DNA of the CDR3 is TGCAGCGTTGGGCAGGAACCCGTCTATGGCTACACCTTC.

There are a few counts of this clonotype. For the CDR3, the DNA is TGTGCCAGCAGCTTGGCCCCGGCAGAGACCCAGTACTTC. Its protein product is CASSLAPAETQYF. The rearrangement joins TRBV5-5 to TRBJ2-5; D is unclear. Germline V gene lookup returns CDR1 SGHKS and CDR2 YYEKEE (reference sequence). The length of the CDR3 is 13 residues. Trimming pared 0 bases from V and 4 bases from J, leaving 7 bases between.

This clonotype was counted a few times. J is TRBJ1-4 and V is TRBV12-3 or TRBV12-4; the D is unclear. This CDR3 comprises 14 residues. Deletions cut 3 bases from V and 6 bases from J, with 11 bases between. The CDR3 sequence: CASSFGVSDEKLFF. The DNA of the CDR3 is TGTGCCAGCAGTTTTGGGGTGTCGGATGAAAAACTGTTTTTT.

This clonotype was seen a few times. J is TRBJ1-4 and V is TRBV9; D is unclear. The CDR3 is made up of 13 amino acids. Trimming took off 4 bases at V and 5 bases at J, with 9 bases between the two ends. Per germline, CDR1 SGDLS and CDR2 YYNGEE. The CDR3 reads CASSTPANEKLFF. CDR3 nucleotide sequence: TGTGCCAGCAGCACCCCGGCGAATGAAAAACTGTTTTTT.

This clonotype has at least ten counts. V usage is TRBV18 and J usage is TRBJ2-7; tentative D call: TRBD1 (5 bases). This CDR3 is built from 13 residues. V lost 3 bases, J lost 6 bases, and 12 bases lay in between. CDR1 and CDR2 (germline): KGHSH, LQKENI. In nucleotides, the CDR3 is TGTGCCAGCTCACCGGGCCAGGGTCGCGAGCAGTACTTC. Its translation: CASSPGQGREQYF.

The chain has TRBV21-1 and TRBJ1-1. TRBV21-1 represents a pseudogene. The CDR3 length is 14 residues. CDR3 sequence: CASSKFRRSTEAFF. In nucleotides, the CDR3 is TGTGCCAGCAGCAAATTTCGCAGAAGCACTGAAGCTTTCTTT.

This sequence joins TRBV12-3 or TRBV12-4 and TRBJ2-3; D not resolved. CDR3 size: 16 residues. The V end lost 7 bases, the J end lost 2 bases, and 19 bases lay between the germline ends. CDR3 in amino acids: CASTLGLLLNTDTQYF. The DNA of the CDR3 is TGTGCCAGCACCCTGGGCCTCCTTTTAAACACAGATACGCAGTATTTT.

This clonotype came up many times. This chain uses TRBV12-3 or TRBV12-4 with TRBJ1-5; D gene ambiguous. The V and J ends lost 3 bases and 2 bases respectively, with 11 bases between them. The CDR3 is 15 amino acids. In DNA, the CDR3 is TGTGCCAGCAGTTTGGAAGGCAGACGCAATCAGCCCCAGCATTTT. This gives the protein CASSLEGRRNQPQHF.

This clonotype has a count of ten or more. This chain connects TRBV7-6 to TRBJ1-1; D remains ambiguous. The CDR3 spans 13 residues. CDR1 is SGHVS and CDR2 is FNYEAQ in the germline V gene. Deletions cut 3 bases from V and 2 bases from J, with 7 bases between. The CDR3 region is CASSFSINTEAFF. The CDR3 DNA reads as TGTGCCAGCAGCTTTAGCATCAACACTGAAGCTTTCTTT.

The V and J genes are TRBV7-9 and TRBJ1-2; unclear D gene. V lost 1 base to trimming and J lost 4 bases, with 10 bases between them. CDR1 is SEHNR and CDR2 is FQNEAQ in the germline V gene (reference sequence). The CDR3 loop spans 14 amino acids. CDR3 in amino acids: CASSLGPDPYGYTF. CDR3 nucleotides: TGTGCCAGCAGCTTAGGTCCTGATCCCTATGGCTACACCTTC. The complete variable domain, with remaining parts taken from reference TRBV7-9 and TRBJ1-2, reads DTGVSQNPRHKITKRGQNVTFRCDPISEHNRLYWYRQTLGQGPEFLTYFQNEAQLEKSRLLSDRFSAERPKGSFSTLEIQRTEQGDSAMYLCASSLGPDPYGYTFGSGTRLTVV.

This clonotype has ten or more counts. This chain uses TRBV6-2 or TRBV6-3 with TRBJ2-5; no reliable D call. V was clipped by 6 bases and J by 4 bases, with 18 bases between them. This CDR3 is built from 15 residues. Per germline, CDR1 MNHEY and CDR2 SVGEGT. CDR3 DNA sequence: TGTGCCAGCAGCCCCCTAGAGATGGGCCGAGAGACCCAGTACTTC. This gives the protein CASSPLEMGRETQYF.

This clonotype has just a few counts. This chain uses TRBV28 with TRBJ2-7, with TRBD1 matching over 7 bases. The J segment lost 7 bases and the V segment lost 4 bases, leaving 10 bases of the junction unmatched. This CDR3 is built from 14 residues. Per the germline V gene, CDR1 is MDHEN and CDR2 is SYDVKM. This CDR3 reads CASSSLATGREQYF. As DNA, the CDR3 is TGTGCCAGCAGTTCCTTGGCGACAGGGCGGGAGCAGTACTTC.

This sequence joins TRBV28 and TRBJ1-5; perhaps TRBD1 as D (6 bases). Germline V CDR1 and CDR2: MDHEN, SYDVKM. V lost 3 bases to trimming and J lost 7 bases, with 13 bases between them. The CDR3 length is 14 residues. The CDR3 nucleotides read TGTGCCAGCAGTTTTCCAGGGGCAGTGCAGCCCCAGCATTTT. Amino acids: CASSFPGAVQPQHF.

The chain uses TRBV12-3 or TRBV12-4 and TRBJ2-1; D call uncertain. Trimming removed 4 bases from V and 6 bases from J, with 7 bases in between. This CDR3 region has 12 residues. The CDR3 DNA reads TGTGCCAGCAGTTCCGTCCTCAATGAGCAGTTCTTC. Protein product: CASSSVLNEQFF.

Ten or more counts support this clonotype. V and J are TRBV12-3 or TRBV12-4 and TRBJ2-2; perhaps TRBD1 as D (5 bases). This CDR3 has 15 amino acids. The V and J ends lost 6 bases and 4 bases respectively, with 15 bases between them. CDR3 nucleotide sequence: TGTGCCAGCAGCGATTTCAGGGTTACCACCGGGGAGCTGTTTTTT. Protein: CASSDFRVTTGELFF.